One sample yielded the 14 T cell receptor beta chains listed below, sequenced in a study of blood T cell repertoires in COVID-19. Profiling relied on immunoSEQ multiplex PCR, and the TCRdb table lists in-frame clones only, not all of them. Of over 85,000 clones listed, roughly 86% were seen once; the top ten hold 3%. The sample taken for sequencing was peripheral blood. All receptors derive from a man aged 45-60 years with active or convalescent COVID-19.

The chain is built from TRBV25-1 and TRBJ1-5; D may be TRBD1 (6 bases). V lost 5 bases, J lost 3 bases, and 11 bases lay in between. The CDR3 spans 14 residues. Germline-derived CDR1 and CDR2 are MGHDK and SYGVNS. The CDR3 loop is CASSQQGFNQPQHF. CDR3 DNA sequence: TGTGCCAGCAGTCAACAGGGTTTCAATCAGCCCCAGCATTTT.

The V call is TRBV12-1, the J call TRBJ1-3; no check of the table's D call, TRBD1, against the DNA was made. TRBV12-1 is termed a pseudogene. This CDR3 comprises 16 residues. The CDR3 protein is CASSSPGQDIGNTIYF. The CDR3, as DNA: TGTGCCAGCAGTTCACCGGGACAGGATATTGGAAACACCATATATTTT.

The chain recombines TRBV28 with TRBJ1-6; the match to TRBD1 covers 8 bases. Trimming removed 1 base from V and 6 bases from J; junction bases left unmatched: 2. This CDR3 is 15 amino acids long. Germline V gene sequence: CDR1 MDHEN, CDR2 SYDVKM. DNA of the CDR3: TGTGCCAGCAGTTTATCGGACAGGGCTAATTCACCCCTCCACTTT. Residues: CASSLSDRANSPLHF. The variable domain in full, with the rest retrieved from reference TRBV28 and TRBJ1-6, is DVKVTQSSRYLVKRTGEKVFLECVQDMDHENMFWYRQDPGLGLRLIYFSYDVKMKEKGDIPEGYSVSREKKERFSLILESASTNQTSMYLCASSLSDRANSPLHFGNGTRLTVT.

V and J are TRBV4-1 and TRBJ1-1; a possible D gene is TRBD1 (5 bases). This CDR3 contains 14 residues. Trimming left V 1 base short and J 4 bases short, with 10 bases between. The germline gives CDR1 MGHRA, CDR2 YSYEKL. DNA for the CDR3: TGCGCCAGCAGCCAAGGGGGCGTGGGCACTGAAGCTTTCTTT. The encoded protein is CASSQGGVGTEAFF.

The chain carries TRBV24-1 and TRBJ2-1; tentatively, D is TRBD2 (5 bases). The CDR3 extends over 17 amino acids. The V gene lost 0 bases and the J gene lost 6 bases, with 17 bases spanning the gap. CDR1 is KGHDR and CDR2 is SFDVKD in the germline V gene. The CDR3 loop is CATSDLGLGVGRNEQFF. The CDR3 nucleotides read TGTGCCACCAGTGATTTGGGGCTCGGGGTAGGTCGCAATGAGCAGTTCTTC.

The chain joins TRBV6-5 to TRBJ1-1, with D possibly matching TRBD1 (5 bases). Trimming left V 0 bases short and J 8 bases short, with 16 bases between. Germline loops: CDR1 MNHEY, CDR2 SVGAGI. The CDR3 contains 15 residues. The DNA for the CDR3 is TGTGCCAGCAGTTACTCTCTCCGCGGGGCAGGAGAAGCTTTCTTT. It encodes CASSYSLRGAGEAFF.

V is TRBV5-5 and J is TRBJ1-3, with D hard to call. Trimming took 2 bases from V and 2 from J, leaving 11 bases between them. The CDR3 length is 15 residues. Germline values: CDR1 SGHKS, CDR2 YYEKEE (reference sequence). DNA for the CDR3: TGTGCCAGCAGCTTAGGACTAGGAACTGGAAACACCATATATTTT. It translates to CASSLGLGTGNTIYF.

The CDR3: CASSEVTGSSQPQHF. CDR3 bases: TGCGCCAGCAGCGAAGTAACAGGGTCCAGTCAGCCCCAGCATTTT. The rearrangement links TRBV5-1 to TRBJ1-5, with D maybe TRBD1 (6 bases). Germline loops: CDR1 SGHRS, CDR2 YFSETQ. V lost 4 bases, J lost 6 bases, and 17 bases lay in between. CDR3 length equals 15 residues.

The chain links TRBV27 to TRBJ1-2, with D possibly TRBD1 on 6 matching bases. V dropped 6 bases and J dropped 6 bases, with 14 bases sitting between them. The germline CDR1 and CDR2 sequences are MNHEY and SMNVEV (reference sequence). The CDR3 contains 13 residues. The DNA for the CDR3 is TGTGCCAGCAGACCTTCAAACAGGGATGGCTACACCTTC. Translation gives CASRPSNRDGYTF.

The CDR3 here is CASSETGMRNTIYF. The CDR3, as DNA: TGTGCCAGCAGTGAAACAGGGATGAGAAACACCATATATTTT. The chain employs TRBV6-1 and TRBJ1-3; D is perhaps TRBD1 (6 bases). The CDR3 contains 14 residues. Germline CDR1 reads MNHNS; CDR2 reads SASEGT. The germline V and J ends were trimmed by 2 bases and 5 bases, with 10 bases remaining between them.

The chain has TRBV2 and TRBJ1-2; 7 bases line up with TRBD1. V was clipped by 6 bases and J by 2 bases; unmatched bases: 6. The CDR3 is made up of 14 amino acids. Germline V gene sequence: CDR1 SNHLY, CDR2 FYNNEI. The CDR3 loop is CASSDDRANYGYTF. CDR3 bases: TGTGCCAGCAGCGATGACAGGGCCAACTATGGCTACACCTTC.

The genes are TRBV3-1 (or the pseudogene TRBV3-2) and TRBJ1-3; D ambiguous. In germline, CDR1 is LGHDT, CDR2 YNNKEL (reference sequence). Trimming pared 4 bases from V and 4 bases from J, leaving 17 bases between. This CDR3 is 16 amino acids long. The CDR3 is CASSPPTEALGNTIYF. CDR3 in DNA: TGTGCCAGCAGCCCCCCGACGGAGGCCCTAGGAAACACCATATATTTT.

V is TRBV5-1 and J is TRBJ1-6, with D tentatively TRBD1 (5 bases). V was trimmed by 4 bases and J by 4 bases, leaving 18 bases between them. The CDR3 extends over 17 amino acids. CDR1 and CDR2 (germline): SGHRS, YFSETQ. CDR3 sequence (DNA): TGCGCCAGCAGCCCGGGACTCCAAGGGGCTTATAATTCACCCCTCCACTTT. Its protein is CASSPGLQGAYNSPLHF.

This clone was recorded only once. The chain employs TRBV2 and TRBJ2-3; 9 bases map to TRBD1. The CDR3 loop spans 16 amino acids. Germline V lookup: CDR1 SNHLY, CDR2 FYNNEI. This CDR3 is CALRGTGGNRSDTQYF. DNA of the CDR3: TGTGCTCTCAGAGGTACAGGGGGCAATAGGTCAGATACGCAGTATTTT.